The clone carrying this TCR beta chain was found many times. The target antigen is unknown. CDR1 is SGHNT and CDR2 is YYREEE in the germline V gene (reference sequence). J lost 1 base, V lost 2 bases, and 5 bases had no gene match. The CDR3 covers 15 residues. This specimen comes from a study of identical twins. TCRdb redid the calling of the 5' RACE reads with MiXCR, one entry per CDR3 protein. The sample holds roughly 260,000 distinct CDR3 sequences, more than 12% seen once. Notes on the study in general: Out-of-frame alpha sequences common to twins were enriched for low generation probability. Abundant cord blood beta clonotypes carried fewer insertions; memory repertoires showed none.

The sample consisted of memory (CD45RO+) T cells sorted from blood. The sequence was collected from a woman between 18 and 30 years old in good health. This sequence joins TRBV5-4 and TRBJ1-1; 7 positions agree with TRBD1. CDR3 coding DNA: TGTGCCAGCAGCTTTTGGGACAGAGAGAACACTGAAGCTTTCTTT. Its protein is CASSFWDRENTEAFF.